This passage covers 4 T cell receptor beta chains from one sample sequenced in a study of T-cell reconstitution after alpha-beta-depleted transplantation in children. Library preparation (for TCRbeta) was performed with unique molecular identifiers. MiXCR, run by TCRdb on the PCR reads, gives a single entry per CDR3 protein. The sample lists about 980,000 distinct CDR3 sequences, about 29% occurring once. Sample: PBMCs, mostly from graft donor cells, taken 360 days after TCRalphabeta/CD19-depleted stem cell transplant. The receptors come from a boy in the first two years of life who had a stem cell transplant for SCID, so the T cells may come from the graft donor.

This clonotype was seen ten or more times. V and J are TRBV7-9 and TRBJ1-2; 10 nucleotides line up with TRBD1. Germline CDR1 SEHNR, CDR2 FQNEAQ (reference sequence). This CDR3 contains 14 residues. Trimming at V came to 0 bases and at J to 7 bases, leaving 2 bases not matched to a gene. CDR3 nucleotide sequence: TGTGCCAGCAGCTTAGCTCGGACAGGGGGTGGCTACACCTTC. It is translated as CASSLARTGGGYTF.

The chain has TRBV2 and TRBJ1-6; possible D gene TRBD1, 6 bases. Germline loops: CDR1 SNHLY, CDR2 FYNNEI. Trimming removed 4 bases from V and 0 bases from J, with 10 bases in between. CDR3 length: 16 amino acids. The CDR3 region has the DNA TGTGCCAGCAGTGGTGGACAGAGCTCCTATAATTCACCCCTCCACTTT. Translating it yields CASSGGQSSYNSPLHF.

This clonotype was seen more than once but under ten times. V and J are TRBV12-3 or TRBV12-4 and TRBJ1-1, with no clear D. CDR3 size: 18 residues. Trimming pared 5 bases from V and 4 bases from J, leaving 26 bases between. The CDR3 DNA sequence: TGTGCCAGCAGTCTCGCTCAGTCCCGGAGATGTTGCGGCACTGAAGCTTTCTTT. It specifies CASSLAQSRRCCGTEAFF.

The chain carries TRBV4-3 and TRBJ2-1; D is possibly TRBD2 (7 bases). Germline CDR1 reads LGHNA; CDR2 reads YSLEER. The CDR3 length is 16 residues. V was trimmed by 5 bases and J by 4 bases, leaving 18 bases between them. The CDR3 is CASSAGRAGAYNEQFF. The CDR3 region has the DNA TGCGCCAGCAGCGCTGGTAGGGCGGGGGCATACAATGAGCAGTTCTTC.